These T cell receptor beta chains were read from a single sample in a study of cytomegalovirus exposure and HLA in healthy donors. Repertoires were generated with immunoSEQ multiplex PCR, while TCRdb's copy carries only in-frame clones and drops some. The table records over 250,000 clones, roughly 70% of them present only once. Sequencing input: PBMCs. The receptors originated from a female donor in good health and CMV-seronegative. CDR3s include the opening cysteine and the closing phenylalanine or tryptophan. D genes are given only for firm matches. Part of the rows lack a size; the others show once, few, many or a class for expanded clones.

D gene,V gene,clone size,J gene,CDR3 protein,CDR3 DNA
NA,TRBV18,NA,TRBJ1-2,CASSPGNYGYTF,TGTGCCAGCTCACCCGGTAACTATGGCTACACCTTC
NA,TRBV28,NA,TRBJ1-5,CASSLTPGEAQHF,TGTGCCAGCAGTTTGACCCCCGGGGAAGCCCAGCATTTT
NA,TRBV27,NA,TRBJ2-6,CASSWSSGANVLTF,TGTGCCAGCAGTTGGAGCTCTGGGGCCAACGTCCTGACTTTC
NA,TRBV7-3,NA,TRBJ2-1,CASSLTGGSYEQFF,TGTGCCAGCAGCTTAACAGGGGGAAGTTATGAGCAGTTCTTC
NA,TRBV13,once,TRBJ2-1,CASSPPLYNEQFF,TGTGCCAGCAGCCCACCCCTATACAATGAGCAGTTCTTC
NA,TRBV6-5,NA,TRBJ2-3,CASSYTGSEDTQYF,TGTGCCAGCAGTTATACAGGGTCAGAGGATACGCAGTATTTT
NA,TRBV6-5,NA,TRBJ1-2,CASSYSIRRGYGYTF,TGTGCCAGCAGTTACTCCATCCGCAGGGGCTATGGCTACACCTTC
TRBD2,TRBV19,few,TRBJ2-5,CASRKGTIDVETQYF,TGTGCCAGCCGGAAAGGGACTATAGATGTGGAGACCCAGTACTTC
NA,TRBV5-1,NA,TRBJ2-5,CASSLEGATKQETQYF,TGCGCCAGCAGCTTGGAAGGGGCGACGAAGCAAGAGACCCAGTACTTC
NA,TRBV2,NA,TRBJ2-5,CASGESGQETQYF,TGTGCCAGCGGAGAAAGCGGCCAAGAGACCCAGTACTTC
TRBD1,TRBV28,NA,TRBJ2-7,CASSDRGRGSYEQYF,TGTGCCAGCAGTGACAGGGGGCGCGGCTCCTACGAGCAGTACTTC
NA,TRBV5-1,NA,TRBJ1-1,CASSAGSEAFF,TGCGCCAGCAGCGCGGGTTCTGAAGCTTTCTTT
TRBD1,TRBV7-9,NA,TRBJ1-4,CASNSSPPGQGDEKLFF,TGTGCCAGCAACTCCAGCCCCCCGGGACAGGGGGACGAAAAACTGTTTTTT
TRBD1,TRBV9,NA,TRBJ1-2,CASSPQGPGTGWVFDGYTF,TGTGCCAGCAGCCCCCAGGGGCCCGGGACAGGGTGGGTCTTCGATGGCTACACCTTC
NA,TRBV27,NA,TRBJ1-6,CASSLRSQGYNSPLHF,TGTGCCAGCAGTTTGCGGTCACAGGGATATAATTCACCCCTCCACTTT
NA,TRBV27,NA,TRBJ2-3,CASSPTQGSTQYF,TGTGCCAGCAGTCCAACCCAGGGCAGTACGCAGTATTTT
NA,TRBV5-1,NA,TRBJ2-5,CASSLRGIEETQYF,TGCGCCAGCAGCTTGCGCGGGATAGAAGAGACCCAGTACTTC
TRBD2,TRBV27,few,TRBJ2-7,CASSSLAGGTYEQYF,TGTGCCAGCAGTTCTCTAGCGGGAGGGACCTACGAGCAGTACTTC
NA,TRBV11-2,NA,TRBJ2-2,CASSFERTGELFF,TGTGCCAGCAGCTTCGAGCGCACCGGGGAGCTGTTTTTT
TRBD2,TRBV6-5,NA,TRBJ2-1,CASSSYGRGVDEQFF,TGTGCCAGCAGTTCTTACGGGAGGGGGGTGGATGAGCAGTTCTTC
NA,TRBV19,NA,TRBJ1-2,CASREQLYGYTF,TGTGCCAGTAGGGAACAGCTCTATGGCTACACCTTC
NA,TRBV2,NA,TRBJ1-2,CASSEGDYGYTF,TGTGCCAGCAGCGAGGGAGACTATGGCTACACCTTC
TRBD1,TRBV7-9,NA,TRBJ1-1,CASSSPGQGNTRVSAFF,TGTGCCAGCAGCTCTCCGGGACAGGGTAATACGAGGGTAAGCGCTTTCTTT
NA,TRBV9,NA,TRBJ1-3,CASSPTVQISGNTIYF,TGTGCCAGCAGCCCCACTGTTCAAATCTCTGGAAACACCATATATTTT
NA,TRBV7-9,NA,TRBJ2-2,CASSAPRIRNTGELFF,TGTGCCAGCTCCGCCCCCCGAATCAGGAACACCGGGGAGCTGTTTTTT
NA,TRBV15,few,TRBJ1-2,CATSRDRQSYGYTF,TGTGCCACCAGCAGAGATAGACAGTCTTATGGCTACACCTTC
TRBD2,TRBV27,few,TRBJ2-1,CASSQGTSGHNEQFF,TGTGCCAGCAGTCAGGGGACTAGCGGACACAATGAGCAGTTCTTC
NA,TRBV7-8,few,TRBJ1-3,CASSPVSGFAGNTIYF,TGTGCCAGCAGCCCTGTGTCAGGATTTGCTGGAAACACCATATATTTT
NA,TRBV27,NA,TRBJ1-3,CASSLTAPGGPSGNTIYF,TGTGCCAGCAGTTTAACGGCCCCTGGGGGCCCTTCTGGAAACACCATATATTTT
NA,TRBV27,NA,TRBJ1-1,CASSPLGGEWGYTEAFF,TGTGCCAGCAGTCCTCTAGGGGGGGAGTGGGGGTACACTGAAGCTTTCTTT
NA,TRBV5-4,few,TRBJ1-1,CASTKGGQMNTEAFF,TGTGCCAGCACCAAGGGGGGGCAGATGAACACTGAAGCTTTCTTT
NA,TRBV7-2,NA,TRBJ2-3,CASSLGGTSTDTQYF,TGTGCCAGCAGCTTGGGCGGGACTAGCACAGATACGCAGTATTTT
NA,TRBV7-9,NA,TRBJ1-3,CASSRPLGPAGNTIYF,TGTGCCAGCAGCCGACCACTAGGGCCAGCAGGAAACACCATATATTTT
NA,TRBV20-1,NA,TRBJ2-1,CSAQANEQFF,TGCAGTGCACAGGCCAATGAGCAGTTCTTC
NA,TRBV14,few,TRBJ1-1,CASSQVAAEAEAFF,TGTGCCAGCAGCCAAGTGGCGGCGGAGGCTGAAGCTTTCTTT
NA,TRBV19,NA,TRBJ1-5,CASSSAGYSNQPQHF,TGTGCCAGTAGTAGTGCAGGGTATAGCAATCAGCCCCAGCATTTT
NA,TRBV13,NA,TRBJ2-3,CASRTSGSTDTQYF,TGTGCCAGCAGAACTTCGGGGTCCACAGATACGCAGTATTTT
TRBD1,TRBV27,NA,TRBJ2-3,CASSYQRTGVTDTQYF,TGTGCCAGCAGTTACCAACGGACAGGGGTAACAGATACGCAGTATTTT